This is a list of T cell receptor beta chains from one sample in a study of CD8 T cells in Susac syndrome. TCRdb used MiXCR to reprocess the immunoSEQ multiplex PCR reads, holding one entry per CDR3 protein. The repertoire includes 100,000 or so distinct CDR3 sequences, about 95% of them detected once, and 0.3% sits in the top ten. The specimen was CD8+ T cells from PBMCs. The receptors originated from a human donor with Susac syndrome. The CDR3 runs from the conserved cysteine through the conserved F or W. The D gene is left open where the match is weak. The size entry is marked missing in some rows and otherwise reads once, few, many or a size class.

v_gene	d_gene	abundance	j_gene	CDR3nt	CDR3aa
TRBV7-9	.	.	TRBJ2-5	TGTGCCAGCAGCTTAGCGAGCGCGGAGACCCAGTACTTC	CASSLASAETQYF
TRBV6-4	.	.	TRBJ1-5	TGTGCCAGCAGTGACGGTAGCAATCAGCCCCAGCATTTT	CASSDGSNQPQHF
TRBV9	TRBD2	.	TRBJ2-7	TGTGCCAGCAGCGTAGATGGAGCGGGAGGTTCCTACGAGCAGTACTTC	CASSVDGAGGSYEQYF
TRBV3-1	.	.	TRBJ2-4	TGTGCCAGCAGCCCGGGGCCTATAGCCAAAAACATTCAGTACTTC	CASSPGPIAKNIQYF
TRBV29-1	.	.	TRBJ2-1	TGCAGCTCGGGCTCCTACAATGAGCAGTTCTTC	CSSGSYNEQFF
TRBV13	TRBD1	.	TRBJ2-7	TGTGCCAGCAGCTTAGGACGACAGGGACCCCGCTACGAGCAGTACTTC	CASSLGRQGPRYEQYF
TRBV20-1	.	.	TRBJ2-1	TGCAGTGCTACCGGCCGGGGGTCCCCCGAGCAGTTCTTC	CSATGRGSPEQFF
TRBV4-1	.	.	TRBJ1-6	TGCGCCAGCTCGTCTCTATCTGAACAGGGATCACCCCTCCACTTT	CASSSLSEQGSPLHF
TRBV9	.	.	TRBJ2-7	TGTGCCAGCAGCGAGGGGGGGATAAGCTCCTACGAGCAGTACTTC	CASSEGGISSYEQYF
TRBV20-1	TRBD1	.	TRBJ2-3	TGCAGTGCTAGCGGACAGGGGAACAGTATGCAGTATTTT	CSASGQGNSMQYF
TRBV9	.	once	TRBJ2-1	TGTGCCAGCAGCGTAGGTCAGAGTCCCTCGGCCAATGAGCAGTTCTTC	CASSVGQSPSANEQFF
TRBV6-4	.	.	TRBJ2-4	TGTGCCAGCAGTCACCGGGCCGGGGAAAACATTCAGTACTTC	CASSHRAGENIQYF
TRBV2	.	.	TRBJ1-3	TGTGCCAGCAGGGGTTACTCTGGAAACACCATATATTTT	CASRGYSGNTIYF
TRBV28	.	.	TRBJ1-1	TGTGCCAGCAGTTTATACAGGTACACTGAAGCTTTCTTT	CASSLYRYTEAFF
TRBV11-2	.	.	TRBJ2-7	TGTGCCAGCAGCCAGGGTCCGTACGAGCAGTACTTC	CASSQGPYEQYF
TRBV29-1	TRBD1	once	TRBJ1-1	TGCAGCGGTAGGGGGCGCAGCACTGAAGCTTTCTTT	CSGRGRSTEAFF
TRBV12-5	TRBD1	.	TRBJ2-3	TGTGCTAGTGGTTTAAGTAAGGACAGGATCACAGATACGCAGTATTTT	CASGLSKDRITDTQYF
TRBV19	.	.	TRBJ1-5	TGTGCCAGTAGTCTTCAGTGGGCTCCGGGGGAGGGTCAGCCCCAGCATTTT	CASSLQWAPGEGQPQHF
TRBV28	.	.	TRBJ2-3	TGTGCCAGCAGGCTCGCGGACTGGAGAGATACGCAGTATTTT	CASRLADWRDTQYF
TRBV10-3	.	.	TRBJ2-3	TGTGCCATCAGTGAAGAGGGTGTTGCGACAGATACGCAGTATTTT	CAISEEGVATDTQYF
TRBV29-1	TRBD2	.	TRBJ2-1	TGCAGCGTGCGGGAGGAGTACAATGAGCAGTTCTTC	CSVREEYNEQFF
TRBV14	.	.	TRBJ2-5	TGTGCCAGCAGCCAGGGTCTTCGCACACTCGAAGAGACCCAGTACTTC	CASSQGLRTLEETQYF
TRBV6-6	.	few	TRBJ2-3	TGTGCCAGCAGTTACGGGGGTAGCACAGATACGCAGTATTTT	CASSYGGSTDTQYF
TRBV27	TRBD1	few	TRBJ2-7	TGTGCCAGCAGTTTGGCCGGGACAGGCTCCTACGAGCAGTACTTC	CASSLAGTGSYEQYF
TRBV27	.	.	TRBJ2-7	TGTGCCAGCAGCCCCCGAATCCCAGACTACGAGCAGTACTTC	CASSPRIPDYEQYF
TRBV3-1	.	.	TRBJ1-5	TGTGCCAGCAGCCAAGATTGGGGCAATCAGCCCCAGCATTTT	CASSQDWGNQPQHF
TRBV14	TRBD1	.	TRBJ2-1	TGTGCCAGCAGCCAAGAGGGGACAGGGGGTCTTGGGCAGTTCTTC	CASSQEGTGGLGQFF
TRBV20-1	TRBD1	.	TRBJ2-2	TGCAGTGCTAAGGGACAGGGGGACACCGGGGAGCTGTTTTTT	CSAKGQGDTGELFF
TRBV29-1	.	.	TRBJ1-2	TGCAGCGTTCTTCGAAGCGCCTCATACACCTTC	CSVLRSASYTF
TRBV3-1	TRBD2	.	TRBJ2-5	TGTGCCAGCAGCCAACTGTCTAGCGGGAGAGAGACCCAGTACTTC	CASSQLSSGRETQYF
TRBV11-2	.	.	TRBJ1-2	TGTGCCAGCAGCCCGGACAGCTTCTATGGCTACACCTTC	CASSPDSFYGYTF
TRBV5-1	.	.	TRBJ1-4	TGCGCCAGCAGCTTGTTGGGGGCTAATGAAAAACTGTTTTTT	CASSLLGANEKLFF
TRBV23-1	.	.	TRBJ2-3	TGCGCCGTGCGGTCATCCACAGATACGCAGTATTTT	CAVRSSTDTQYF
TRBV28	.	.	TRBJ1-1	TGTGCCAGCAGTTTTAGAAGGGTTTCGGAAGCTTTCTTT	CASSFRRVSEAFF
TRBV5-1	.	.	TRBJ1-1	TGCGCCACCCGAGGGTCGAGCTTAAACACTGAAGCTTTCTTT	CATRGSSLNTEAFF
TRBV11-2	.	.	TRBJ2-2	TGTGCCAGCAGCTCAGCCACGGGGGCTAGAGCCGGGGAGCTGTTTTTT	CASSSATGARAGELFF
TRBV27	.	.	TRBJ2-7	TGTGCCAGCAGTTTGGTCGGGGGCGAGCAGTACTTC	CASSLVGGEQYF
TRBV5-4	.	.	TRBJ2-7	TGTGCCAGCAGCTTAAACCGGGACTGGAACTACGAGCAGTACTTC	CASSLNRDWNYEQYF
TRBV5-1	TRBD1	.	TRBJ2-1	TGCGCCAGCAGCTTACAGGGGGCTGGAAATGAGCAGTTCTTC	CASSLQGAGNEQFF
TRBV3-1	.	.	TRBJ1-1	TGTGCCAGCAGCCAAGCCCGCAGAGGGATTGAAGCTTTCTTT	CASSQARRGIEAFF
TRBV3-1	TRBD1	.	TRBJ1-5	TGTGCCAGCAGCCGAGGGACAGGGGTATCGGAGCCCCAGCATTTT	CASSRGTGVSEPQHF
TRBV29-1	.	.	TRBJ2-7	TGCAGCGTTGAAGGGTCGGCAGGGTTGTACGAGCAGTACTTC	CSVEGSAGLYEQYF
TRBV29-1	.	.	TRBJ1-2	TGCAGCGTAGCAACCGGGACCCACTATGGCTACACCTTC	CSVATGTHYGYTF
TRBV29-1	.	.	TRBJ2-7	TGCAGCGCATCCTTCCTCTACGAGCAGTACTTC	CSASFLYEQYF
TRBV20-1	TRBD2	.	TRBJ2-1	TGCAGTGCCTCCGGGACTAGCGGAACGCGAGGCTACAATGAGCAGTTCTTC	CSASGTSGTRGYNEQFF
TRBV11-2	TRBD1	.	TRBJ2-7	TGTGCCAGCAGACCGACAGGGGGGCCCTACGAGCAGTACTTC	CASRPTGGPYEQYF
TRBV9	.	.	TRBJ1-1	TGTGCCAGCAGCGTAGAGGGGACAACCAACACTGAAGCTTTCTTT	CASSVEGTTNTEAFF
TRBV13	.	.	TRBJ2-1	TGTGCCAGCAGGGGCGTGAGGGACTTAAGGCGCTACAATGAGCAGTTCTTC	CASRGVRDLRRYNEQFF
TRBV14	.	.	TRBJ2-1	TGTGCCAGCAGCCACTTAAAGCGGGCCTGGAATGAGCAGTTCTTC	CASSHLKRAWNEQFF
TRBV3-1	.	.	TRBJ1-1	TGTGCCAGCAGCCAAGGTTCCGTGAACACTGAAGCTTTCTTT	CASSQGSVNTEAFF
TRBV20-1	TRBD2	.	TRBJ2-1	TGCAGTGCTAGGATTCTCACTAGCGGGAGATCCTCCTACAATGAGCAGTTCTTC	CSARILTSGRSSYNEQFF
TRBV9	.	.	TRBJ1-4	TGTGCCAGCAGCGTAGGTGCCTCTAATGAAAAACTGTTTTTT	CASSVGASNEKLFF
TRBV3-1	.	.	TRBJ2-7	TGTGCCAGCAGCCAAGACCACAGGGACCCGAACCCCTACGAGCAGTACTTC	CASSQDHRDPNPYEQYF
TRBV7-3	TRBD1	.	TRBJ2-2	TGTGCCAGCAGCTCCTTCGCCGGGACAGCGAACACCGGGGAGCTGTTTTTT	CASSSFAGTANTGELFF